What follows describes a single T cell receptor beta chain. Its antigen remains unknown. This entry belongs to a study of CD8 T cells in Susac syndrome. Study-level background: Patients with Susac syndrome were, at the time of blood collection, therapy-naive, maintained on corticosteroids, or maintained on intravenous immunoglobulin alone.

Reverse transcription used about 0.45 to 1 ug RNA and random hexamers. By means of immunoSEQ multiplex PCR, TCR beta CDR3 spanning 54 Vbeta and 13 Jbeta underwent amplification. TCRdb itself ran the immunoSEQ multiplex PCR reads through MiXCR, one entry per CDR3 protein. This table holds some 180,000 distinct CDR3 sequences, just under 95% found once. Study observations and caveats: Repertoires of Susac syndrome CD4+ T cells lacked clonal expansion.

Sequencing used CD4+ T cells from PBMCs. The origin of this receptor is a human donor with Susac syndrome.

CDR3 bases: TGTGCCAGTACCCCGACAGGCTTGAATTCACCCCTCCACTTT. Translation gives CASTPTGLNSPLHF. The J gene is TRBJ1-6, the V gene TRBV19; perhaps TRBD1 as D (6 bases). The CDR3 totals 14 residues. Germline V lookup: CDR1 LNHDA, CDR2 SQIVND (reference sequence). The V end was cut by 7 bases, the J end by 7 bases, with 14 bases between.